Following are 3 T cell receptor beta chains from one sample sequenced in a study of blood T cell repertoires in COVID-19. TCRdb's table, derived via immunoSEQ multiplex PCR, lists solely in-frame clones and lacks some. The sample has over 140,000 clones, approximately 79% seen once. Material: PBMCs or T cells enriched from blood (not recorded which). The receptor set was obtained from a woman aged 50 to 60 who had recovered from COVID-19.

V and J are TRBV29-1 and TRBJ1-4, with 9 bases identical to TRBD1. There are 13 residues in the CDR3. CDR1 and CDR2 from the germline V gene are SQVTM and ANQGSEA. With 5 bases clipped from V and 8 bases from J, the junction kept 6 bases outside the gene matches. CDR3 in amino acids: CSVRTGADEKLFF. The CDR3 DNA reads as TGCAGCGTTCGGACAGGGGCGGACGAAAAACTGTTTTTT.

About this clone: Other DNA sequences of this sample code for an identical CDR3. J is TRBJ2-5 and V is TRBV9, with 8 bases aligning to TRBD1. Germline V gene data show CDR1 as SGDLS and CDR2 as YYNGEE. CDR3 size: 15 residues. Germline trimming cut 0 bases from V and 4 bases from J; bases unmatched to any gene: 5. CDR3 loop: CASSVAPDRGETQYF. Here the CDR3 DNA reads TGTGCCAGCAGCGTAGCGCCAGACAGGGGAGAGACCCAGTACTTC.

The chain is built from TRBV29-1 and TRBJ2-7; 8 bases agree with TRBD1. This CDR3 region has 13 residues. J gave up 7 bases and V 1 base, and 6 bases lay outside the gene matches. Germline CDR1 is SQVTM and CDR2 is ANQGSEA. CDR3 nucleotides: TGCAGCGTTGAAGTGGCAGGGGGCCAGGAGCAGTACTTC. Translated, it gives CSVEVAGGQEQYF.